The clone carrying this T cell receptor (beta chain) was detected once. Its specificity is unknown. This PCR relied on a set of 60 Vbeta primers and 13 Jbeta primers. TCRdb's table, derived via immunoSEQ multiplex PCR, lists solely in-frame clones and lacks some. The sample records about 86,000 clones, more than 75% being singletons. The record originates from a study of cytomegalovirus exposure and HLA in healthy donors. Germline CDR1 is MNHEY and CDR2 is SVGAGI. The CDR3 has 14 amino acids. V dropped 10 bases and J dropped 5 bases, with 20 bases sitting between them. Study-wide results and caveats: Researchers had no immune exposure information except CMV serostatus available. According to the study, around 150 TCR beta chains were cytomegalovirus-associated.

This TCR was sampled from a woman in her thirties or forties in good health and CMV-seropositive. Sample: PBMCs. The chain couples TRBV6-5 to TRBJ1-2, with no clear D. The CDR3 DNA is TGTGCCACTAGACGGGGTTCCTGGTGGTATGGCTACACCTTC. Amino acids: CATRRGSWWYGYTF.